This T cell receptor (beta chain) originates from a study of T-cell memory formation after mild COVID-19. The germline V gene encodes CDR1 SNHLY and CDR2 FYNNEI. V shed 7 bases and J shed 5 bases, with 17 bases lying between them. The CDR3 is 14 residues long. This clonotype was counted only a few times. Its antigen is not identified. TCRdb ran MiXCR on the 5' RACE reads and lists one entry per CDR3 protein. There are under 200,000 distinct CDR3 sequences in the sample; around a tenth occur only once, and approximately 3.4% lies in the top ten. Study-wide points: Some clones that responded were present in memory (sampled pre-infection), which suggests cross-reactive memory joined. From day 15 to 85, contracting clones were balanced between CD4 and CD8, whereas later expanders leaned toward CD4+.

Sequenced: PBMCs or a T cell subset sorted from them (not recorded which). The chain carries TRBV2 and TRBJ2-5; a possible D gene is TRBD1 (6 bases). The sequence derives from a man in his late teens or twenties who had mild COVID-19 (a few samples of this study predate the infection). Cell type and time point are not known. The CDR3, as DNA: TGTGCCAGCAATCAGGGGAAGGCCCCGGAGACCCAGTACTTC. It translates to CASNQGKAPETQYF. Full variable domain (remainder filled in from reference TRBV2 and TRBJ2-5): EPEVTQTPSHQVTQMGQEVILRCVPISNHLYFYWYRQILGQKVEFLVSFYNNEISEKSEIFDDQFSVERPDGSNFTLKIRSTKLEDSAMYFCASNQGKAPETQYFGPGTRLLVL.